The rows below give T cell receptor beta chains drawn from one sample of a study of OX40 agonist ivuxolimab in advanced cancers. Data came from immunoSEQ multiplex PCR; TCRdb stores just in-frame clones and leaves some out. The sample shows about 120,000 clones, around 91% of them seen only once. The input for sequencing was CD4+ or CD8+ T cells sorted from blood, taken in a trial of the OX40 agonist ivuxolimab. These receptors originate from an adult with an advanced solid tumor such as melanoma, head and neck, liver or kidney cancer. The CDR3 runs from the conserved cysteine through the conserved F or W. The D gene is left open where the match is weak. Clone sizes are given selectively: once, few, many, or a class where the clone is expanded.

j_gene	d_gene	abundance	v_gene	CDR3nt	CDR3aa
TRBJ2-7	TRBD1	once	TRBV7-2	TGTGCCAGCAGCTTAGTGGGACAGGGCTCCTACGAGCAGTACTTC	CASSLVGQGSYEQYF
TRBJ2-2	.	once	TRBV7-2	TGTGCCAGCACTTCCTATAAGTACACCGGGGAGCTGTTTTTT	CASTSYKYTGELFF
TRBJ1-5	TRBD1	.	TRBV27	TGTGCCAGCCGCCTGCAGGGGGCCGGGCAGCCCCAGCATTTT	CASRLQGAGQPQHF
TRBJ1-3	.	once	TRBV5-6	TGTGCCAGCAGCTTGGTTGGGGTAGGAAACACCATATATTTT	CASSLVGVGNTIYF
TRBJ1-6	.	.	TRBV6-1	TGTGCCAGCAGAGAAAGGGGGTCCTATAATTCACCCCTCCACTTT	CASRERGSYNSPLHF
TRBJ1-1	.	.	TRBV28	TGTGCCAGCAGTCCCCCGATGGGGAACACTGAAGCTTTCTTT	CASSPPMGNTEAFF
TRBJ2-3	.	once	TRBV30	TGTGCCTGGACGAGGAGAGGGACAGATACGCAGTATTTT	CAWTRRGTDTQYF
TRBJ1-1	TRBD1	.	TRBV18	TGTGCCAGCTCACCGCTGACAGGGTTGGGCACTGAAGCTTTCTTT	CASSPLTGLGTEAFF
TRBJ2-7	.	.	TRBV6-5	TGTGCCAGCAGTCCTGACAGGCCCTACGAGCAGTACTTC	CASSPDRPYEQYF
TRBJ2-5	.	.	TRBV27	TGTGCCAGCAGTCAACTTCCCACAGAGACCCAGTACTTC	CASSQLPTETQYF
TRBJ1-3	.	few	TRBV30	TGTGCCCTAAAGCAGGGTGCGGGAAACACCATATATTTT	CALKQGAGNTIYF
TRBJ1-3	.	.	TRBV18	TGTGCCAGCTCACCAGCTCAGCCGGACTCTGGAAACACCATATATTTT	CASSPAQPDSGNTIYF
TRBJ2-5	.	.	TRBV7-3	TGTGCCAGCAGCTCCGACGGGACATACGGGGAGACCCAGTACTTC	CASSSDGTYGETQYF
TRBJ1-5	.	.	TRBV9	TGTGCCAGCAGCGACAGGACAACAAATCAGCCCCAGCATTTT	CASSDRTTNQPQHF
TRBJ1-2	.	.	TRBV9	TGTGCCAGCAGCGTAGTTGTGCGGCCCGGGGGAGGCTACACCTTC	CASSVVVRPGGGYTF
TRBJ2-1	.	.	TRBV6-5	TGTGCCAGCAGTTATAGGCCTGGAGGCAATGAGCAGTTCTTC	CASSYRPGGNEQFF
TRBJ2-7	.	.	TRBV7-2	TGTGCCAGCAGCTCCCCGGGGCTGTCCTACGAGCAGTACTTC	CASSSPGLSYEQYF
TRBJ2-1	TRBD1	.	TRBV7-9	TGTGCCAGCAGCAGCCCGGGACAGATTTTCAATGAGCAGTTCTTC	CASSSPGQIFNEQFF
TRBJ1-1	TRBD1	.	TRBV7-9	TGTGCCAGCAGCGACAGGGGGAACACTGAAGCTTTCTTT	CASSDRGNTEAFF
TRBJ2-7	TRBD2	.	TRBV6-5	TGTGCCAGCAGTTACGGTACTAGCGGGGGGTCCTACGAGCAGTACTTC	CASSYGTSGGSYEQYF
TRBJ1-2	.	few	TRBV27	TGTGCCAGCAGTTTAAGACAGTCCCCTCTCTATGGCTACACCTTC	CASSLRQSPLYGYTF
TRBJ2-2	.	.	TRBV5-4	TGTGCCAGCAGCTTGGAGGCCGGGGAGCTGTTTTTT	CASSLEAGELFF
TRBJ2-5	.	.	TRBV9	TGTGCCAGCAGCGGACGGATCGTCGGCGGCGGGGAGACCCAGTACTTC	CASSGRIVGGGETQYF
TRBJ1-4	.	.	TRBV13	TGTGCCAGCAGCTTAGTCGGCGGAAAACTGTTTTTT	CASSLVGGKLFF
TRBJ1-1	TRBD1	.	TRBV27	TGTGCCAGCAGTATGGGACAGCCGAACACTGAAGCTTTCTTT	CASSMGQPNTEAFF
TRBJ1-5	.	.	TRBV7-6	TGTGCCAGCAGCTCCAGGGCCCGTCAGCCCCAGCATTTT	CASSSRARQPQHF
TRBJ1-6	.	.	TRBV28	TGTGCCAGCAGTCGGCAGGGGTTTAATTCACCCCTCCACTTT	CASSRQGFNSPLHF